The 20 T cell receptor beta chains listed next were all sequenced from one sample in a study of cytomegalovirus exposure and HLA in healthy donors. The method was immunoSEQ multiplex PCR; TCRdb's version includes in-frame clones alone and lacks a portion of them. Here the sample spans 150,000 to 200,000 clones, about 82% being singletons. Sequencing input: PBMCs. The source of these receptors is a young woman in good health and CMV-seronegative.

The CDR3 here is CASRFTQTGNSPLHF. CDR3 bases: TGTGCCAGCAGGTTCACACAAACAGGGAATTCACCCCTCCACTTT. This chain uses TRBV11-2 with TRBJ1-6, with a tentative D call TRBD1 (6 bases). This CDR3 has 15 residues. Trimming stripped 6 bases from V and 7 bases from J, with 16 bases between. The germline V gene has CDR1 SGHAT and CDR2 FQNNGV.

The J gene is TRBJ1-1, the V gene TRBV20-1; TRBD1 agrees at 8 bases. The CDR3 totals 11 residues. The trim removed 8 bases at V and 6 bases at J, leaving 5 bases unmatched. From germline, CDR1 is DFQATT and CDR2 SNEGSKA (reference sequence). In nucleotides, the CDR3 is TGCAGTCCAGGGGGCGGTCCTGAAGCTTTCTTT. Protein product: CSPGGGPEAFF.

The CDR3 nucleotides are TGTGCCAGCAGCTTATATGACAGGTGGGATGGCTACACCTTC. It translates to CASSLYDRWDGYTF. The rearrangement joins TRBV11-2 to TRBJ1-2, with a tentative D call TRBD1 (6 bases). From germline, CDR1 is SGHAT and CDR2 FQNNGV. The CDR3 has 14 amino acids. Trimming took 2 bases from V and 6 from J, leaving 13 bases between them.

The J gene is TRBJ2-1, the V gene TRBV6-5; TRBD2 agrees at 10 bases. CDR1 and CDR2 from the germline V gene are MNHEY and SVGAGI. CDR3 length equals 14 residues. The J segment lost 8 bases and the V segment lost 8 bases, leaving 9 bases of the junction unmatched. The DNA of the CDR3 is TGTGCCAGCTTAAGAGCGGGAGGGTTCCATGAGCAGTTCTTC. Its protein is CASLRAGGFHEQFF.

J is TRBJ2-3 and V is TRBV18; 10 bases fit TRBD2. The CDR3 is made up of 21 amino acids. Looked up from germline, CDR1 is KGHSH and CDR2 is LQKENI. V gave up 3 bases and J gave up 0 bases; unmatched junction bases: 18. In DNA form, the CDR3 reads TGTGCCAGCTCACCCCTCAATACCGTACTAGCGGGGAGAACTAGCACAGATACGCAGTATTTT. Residues: CASSPLNTVLAGRTSTDTQYF.

This sequence joins TRBV7-2 and TRBJ2-7, with TRBD1 matching 8 bases. The V and J ends lost 4 bases and 2 bases, in that order; junction bases with no gene match: 4. The CDR3 consists of 14 residues. Germline assignment: CDR1 SGHTA and CDR2 FQGNSA. The CDR3 region is CASSYGQGPYEQYF. In DNA, the CDR3 is TGTGCCAGCAGCTACGGACAGGGCCCCTACGAGCAGTACTTC.

The chain has TRBV5-1 and TRBJ1-3; D perhaps matches TRBD1 (6 bases). The CDR3 contains 16 residues. V dropped 8 bases and J dropped 0 bases, with 18 bases sitting between them. Germline values: CDR1 SGHRS, CDR2 YFSETQ. CDR3 in amino acids: CASKPGQLDSGNTIYF. The CDR3 DNA is TGCGCCAGTAAACCCGGACAGCTAGACTCTGGAAACACCATATATTTT. Full variable domain (remainder filled in from reference TRBV5-1 and TRBJ1-3): KAGVTQTPRYLIKTRGQQVTLSCSPISGHRSVSWYQQTPGQGLQFLFEYFSETQRNKGNFPGRFSGRQFSNSRSEMNVSTLELGDSALYLCASKPGQLDSGNTIYFGEGSWLTVV.

The rearrangement joins TRBV4-1 to TRBJ1-1; weak D call: TRBD1 (6 bases). CDR3 length: 16 amino acids. CDR1 is MGHRA and CDR2 is YSYEKL in the germline V gene. V was cut by 4 bases and J by 1 base, with 16 bases left in between. CDR3 nucleotides: TGCGCCAGCAGCCCAATAGTCAGGGGCTCGAACACTGAAGCTTTCTTT. Translating it yields CASSPIVRGSNTEAFF.

This chain joins TRBV6-5 and TRBJ1-5, with 10 bases that match TRBD1. J lost 2 bases, V lost 8 bases, and 6 bases had no gene match. The CDR3 runs to 15 residues. Germline V gene sequence: CDR1 MNHEY, CDR2 SVGAGI. The CDR3 sequence: CASGRGTGGNQPQHF. The CDR3 bases are TGTGCCAGCGGACGGGGGACAGGGGGCAATCAGCCCCAGCATTTT.

The V and J genes are TRBV4-1 and TRBJ2-5; D is undetermined. The CDR3 contains 15 residues. Germline CDR1 reads MGHRA; CDR2 reads YSYEKL. Trimming took 4 bases from V and 3 from J, leaving 15 bases between them. The CDR3 loop reads CASSPPAGGEETQYF. CDR3 nucleotide sequence: TGCGCCAGCAGCCCCCCCGCCGGCGGAGAAGAGACCCAGTACTTC.

This clone was counted a single time. The rearrangement links TRBV4-1 to TRBJ2-7, with TRBD1 matching 9 bases. Looked up from germline, CDR1 is MGHRA and CDR2 is YSYEKL. The CDR3 extends over 18 amino acids. The ends lost 4 bases at V and 2 bases at J; junction bases unmatched: 15. The CDR3 loop is CASSPLGIAWDRAYEQYF. In DNA, the CDR3 is TGCGCCAGCAGCCCCCTGGGAATTGCGTGGGACAGGGCCTACGAGCAGTACTTC.

This chain connects TRBV9 to TRBJ1-1, with TRBD1 identical over 9 bases. The CDR3 covers 14 residues. Germline CDR1 is SGDLS and CDR2 is YYNGEE. Unmatched junction bases numbered 3, after V lost 4 bases and J lost 2 bases. CDR3 sequence reads: CASSSDRGNTEAFF. The DNA of the CDR3 is TGTGCCAGCAGCTCGGACAGGGGCAACACTGAAGCTTTCTTT.

The chain combines TRBV5-6 with TRBJ2-7, with D possibly being TRBD2 (5 bases). The CDR3 spans 16 residues. Trimming took off 0 bases at V and 6 bases at J, with 19 bases between the two ends. CDR1 is SGHDT and CDR2 is YYEEEE in the germline V gene. The CDR3 DNA reads as TGTGCCAGCAGCTTGGAAGCCCGGGGATTTATAGGCGAGCAGTACTTC. Protein: CASSLEARGFIGEQYF.

The chain recombines TRBV5-6 with TRBJ2-3, with TRBD1 as a possible D gene (5 bases). The CDR3 sequence is 15 residues long. Trimming took 2 bases from V and 4 from J, leaving 14 bases between them. Germline V lookup: CDR1 SGHDT, CDR2 YYEEEE. As DNA, the CDR3 is TGTGCCAGCAGCTTCTTAGAAGGGGCCCCAGATACGCAGTATTTT. It is translated as CASSFLEGAPDTQYF.

In DNA, the CDR3 is TGTGCCAGCAGCCAAGGTGCGGGGAGGTCCTACAATGAGCAGTTCTTC. Translating it yields CASSQGAGRSYNEQFF. The chain couples TRBV14 to TRBJ2-1; a weak D match, TRBD2 (6 bases). The V end was cut by 1 base, the J end by 1 base, with 11 bases between. Germline-derived CDR1 and CDR2 are SGHDN and FVKESK. The CDR3 length is 16 residues.

The chain recombines TRBV7-9 with TRBJ2-1; 7 positions agree with TRBD2. The germline V gene has CDR1 SEHNR and CDR2 FQNEAQ (reference sequence). Unmatched junction bases numbered 1, after V lost 0 bases and J lost 5 bases. The CDR3 extends over 14 amino acids. Here the CDR3 reads CASSLARENNEQFF. Written as DNA, the CDR3 is TGTGCCAGCAGCTTAGCGCGGGAGAACAATGAGCAGTTCTTC. Looking up the rest from reference TRBV7-9 and TRBJ2-1 gives the full variable domain: DTGVSQNPRHKITKRGQNVTFRCDPISEHNRLYWYRQTLGQGPEFLTYFQNEAQLEKSRLLSDRFSAERPKGSFSTLEIQRTEQGDSAMYLCASSLARENNEQFFGPGTRLTVL.

The chain joins TRBV7-2 to TRBJ2-1; possibly TRBD2 for D (7 bases). There are 15 residues in the CDR3. Per the germline V gene, CDR1 is SGHTA and CDR2 is FQGNSA. Between the trimmed V and J ends, which lost 5 bases and 1 base, there was a span of 12 bases. CDR3: CASSQGGGSYNEQFF. The CDR3 nucleotides are TGTGCCAGCAGCCAAGGGGGGGGTTCCTACAATGAGCAGTTCTTC.

The rearrangement uses TRBV5-1 and TRBJ2-3; 12 nucleotides agree with TRBD2. In germline, CDR1 is SGHRS, CDR2 YFSETQ. CDR3 size: 19 residues. With V trimmed by 0 bases and J by 3 bases, 11 bases remained unmatched. In DNA form, the CDR3 reads TGCGCCAGCAGCTTGGTGGTACTAACCGGGACTAGCGGGACAGATACGCAGTATTTT. It is translated as CASSLVVLTGTSGTDTQYF. Filled out from reference TRBV5-1 and TRBJ2-3, the complete variable domain reads KAGVTQTPRYLIKTRGQQVTLSCSPISGHRSVSWYQQTPGQGLQFLFEYFSETQRNKGNFPGRFSGRQFSNSRSEMNVSTLELGDSALYLCASSLVVLTGTSGTDTQYFGPGTRLTVL.

The V gene is TRBV28, the J gene TRBJ2-2; TRBD1 agrees at 8 bases. The J segment lost 4 bases and the V segment lost 5 bases, leaving 6 bases of the junction unmatched. Germline CDR1 reads MDHEN; CDR2 reads SYDVKM. The CDR3 length is 15 residues. The CDR3 spells CASSITGGSTGELFF. As DNA, the CDR3 is TGTGCCAGCAGTATCACAGGGGGAAGCACCGGGGAGCTGTTTTTT.

V gene TRBV9 combines with J gene TRBJ2-1; no reliable D call. This CDR3 has 15 residues. The germline V and J ends were trimmed by 0 bases and 4 bases, with 11 bases remaining between them. Germline V gives CDR1 SGDLS, CDR2 YYNGEE. CDR3: CASSVGSTPYNEQFF. CDR3 nucleotide sequence: TGTGCCAGCAGCGTAGGGTCTACCCCATACAATGAGCAGTTCTTC.